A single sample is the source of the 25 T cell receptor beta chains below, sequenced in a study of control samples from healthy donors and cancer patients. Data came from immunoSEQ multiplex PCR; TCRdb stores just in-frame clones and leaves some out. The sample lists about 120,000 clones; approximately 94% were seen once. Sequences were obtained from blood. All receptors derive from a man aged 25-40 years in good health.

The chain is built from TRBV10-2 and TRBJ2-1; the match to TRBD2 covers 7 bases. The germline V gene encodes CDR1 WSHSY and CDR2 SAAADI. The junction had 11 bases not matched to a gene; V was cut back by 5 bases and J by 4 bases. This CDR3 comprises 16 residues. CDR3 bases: TGCGCCAGCAGTCGGGGCGGGGGACCCACTTACAATGAGCAGTTCTTC. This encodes CASSRGGGPTYNEQFF.

CDR3 nucleotide sequence: TGTGCCACCAGTGATGCGGGACAGCGAACCGGGGAGCTGTTTTTT. Residues: CATSDAGQRTGELFF. The chain employs TRBV24-1 and TRBJ2-2; a possible D gene is TRBD1 (7 bases). CDR1 and CDR2 (germline): KGHDR, SFDVKD. The CDR3 is 15 amino acids. Deletions cut 3 bases from V and 5 bases from J, with 12 bases between.

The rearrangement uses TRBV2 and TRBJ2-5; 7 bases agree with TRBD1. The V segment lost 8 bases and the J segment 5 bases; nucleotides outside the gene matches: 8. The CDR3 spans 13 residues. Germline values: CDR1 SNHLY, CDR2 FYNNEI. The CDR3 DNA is TGTGCCAGCTACCACGGGACAGAGGAGACCCAGTACTTC. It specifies CASYHGTEETQYF.

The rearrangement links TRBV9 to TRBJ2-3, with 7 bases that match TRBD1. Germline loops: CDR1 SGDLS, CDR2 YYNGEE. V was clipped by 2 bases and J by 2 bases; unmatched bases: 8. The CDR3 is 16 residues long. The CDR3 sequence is CASSVTTGSLTDTQYF. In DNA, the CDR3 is TGTGCCAGCAGCGTTACGACAGGGTCTCTCACAGATACGCAGTATTTT.

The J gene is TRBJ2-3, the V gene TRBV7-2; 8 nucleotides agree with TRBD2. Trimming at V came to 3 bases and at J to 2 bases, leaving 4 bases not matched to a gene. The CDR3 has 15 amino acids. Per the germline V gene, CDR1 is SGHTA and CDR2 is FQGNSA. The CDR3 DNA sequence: TGTGCCAGCAGCTTTCTTAGCGGGGCCACAGATACGCAGTATTTT. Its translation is CASSFLSGATDTQYF.

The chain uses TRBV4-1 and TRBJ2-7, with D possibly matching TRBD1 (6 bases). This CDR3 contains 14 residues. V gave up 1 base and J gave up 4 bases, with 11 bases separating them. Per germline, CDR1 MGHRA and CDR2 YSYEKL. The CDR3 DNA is TGCGCCAGCAGCCAAGGTATCAGGGGTTACGAGCAGTACTTC. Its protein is CASSQGIRGYEQYF.

This chain's CDR3 is CASSPTAFNYGYTF. Here the CDR3 DNA reads TGCGCCAGCAGCCCGACGGCATTTAACTATGGCTACACCTTC. The J gene is TRBJ1-2, the V gene TRBV4-3; D uncertain. Germline CDR1 reads LGHNA; CDR2 reads YSLEER. There are 14 residues in the CDR3. V lost 4 bases and J lost 1, with 10 bases in between.

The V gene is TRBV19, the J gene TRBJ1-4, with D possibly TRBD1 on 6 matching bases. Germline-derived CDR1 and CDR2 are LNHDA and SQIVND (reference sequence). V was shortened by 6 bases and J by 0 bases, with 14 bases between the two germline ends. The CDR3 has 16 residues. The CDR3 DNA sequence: TGTGCCAGTAGCCCCCTTACAGGGACAACTAATGAAAAACTGTTTTTT. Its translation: CASSPLTGTTNEKLFF.

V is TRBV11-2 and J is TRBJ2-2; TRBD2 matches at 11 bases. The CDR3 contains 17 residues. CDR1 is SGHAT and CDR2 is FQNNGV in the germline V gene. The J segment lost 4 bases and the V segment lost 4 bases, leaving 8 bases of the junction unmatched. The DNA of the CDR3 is TGTGCCAGCAGCTCCCTAACTAGCGGGGGCTTCACCGGGGAGCTGTTTTTT. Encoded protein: CASSSLTSGGFTGELFF.

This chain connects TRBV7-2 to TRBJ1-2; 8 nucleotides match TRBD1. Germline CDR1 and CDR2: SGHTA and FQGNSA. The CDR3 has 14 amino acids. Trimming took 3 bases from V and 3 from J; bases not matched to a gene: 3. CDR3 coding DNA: TGTGCCAGCAGCTTCCAGGACAGGGACTATGGCTACACCTTC. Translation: CASSFQDRDYGYTF.

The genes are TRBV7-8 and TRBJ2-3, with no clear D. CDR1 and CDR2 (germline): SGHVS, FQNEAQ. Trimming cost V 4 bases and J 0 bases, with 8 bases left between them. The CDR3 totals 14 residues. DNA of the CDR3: TGTGCCAGCAGCTGGAGAAGCAGCACAGATACGCAGTATTTT. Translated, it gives CASSWRSSTDTQYF. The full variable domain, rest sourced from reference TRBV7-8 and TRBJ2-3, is GAGVSQSPRYKVAKRGQDVALRCDPISGHVSLFWYQQALGQGPEFLTYFQNEAQLDKSGLPSDRFFAERPEGSVSTLKIQRTQQEDSAVYLCASSWRSSTDTQYFGPGTRLTVL.

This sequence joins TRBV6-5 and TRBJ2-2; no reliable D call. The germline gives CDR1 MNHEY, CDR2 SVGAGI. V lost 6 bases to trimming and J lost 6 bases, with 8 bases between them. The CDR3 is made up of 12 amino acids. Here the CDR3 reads CASSYVPGELFF. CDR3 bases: TGTGCCAGCAGCTACGTCCCCGGGGAGCTGTTTTTT.

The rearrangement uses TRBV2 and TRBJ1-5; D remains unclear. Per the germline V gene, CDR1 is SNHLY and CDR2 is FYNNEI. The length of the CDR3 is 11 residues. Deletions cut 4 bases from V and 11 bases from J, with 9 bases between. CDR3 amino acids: CASSVGMAQHF. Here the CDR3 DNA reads TGTGCCAGCAGTGTAGGGATGGCCCAGCATTTT.

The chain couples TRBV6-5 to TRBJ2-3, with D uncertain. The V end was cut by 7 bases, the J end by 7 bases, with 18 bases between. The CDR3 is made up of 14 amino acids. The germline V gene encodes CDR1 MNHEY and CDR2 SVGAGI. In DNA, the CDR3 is TGTGCCAGCACCGCTACCCCTCTCCCGAATACGCAGTATTTT. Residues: CASTATPLPNTQYF.

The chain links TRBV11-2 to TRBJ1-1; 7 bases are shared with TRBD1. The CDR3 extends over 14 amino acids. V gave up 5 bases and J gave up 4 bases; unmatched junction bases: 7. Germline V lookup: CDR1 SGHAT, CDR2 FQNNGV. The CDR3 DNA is TGTGCCAGCAGCCTCCACACAGGGGCCACTGAAGCTTTCTTT. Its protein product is CASSLHTGATEAFF.

The CDR3 region has the DNA TGTGCCAGCAGTTACGAGACCGGGGAGCTGTTTTTT. Translating gives CASSYETGELFF. V is TRBV6-5 and J is TRBJ2-2; D is undetermined. This CDR3 spans 12 amino acids. The germline V gene has CDR1 MNHEY and CDR2 SVGAGI. V dropped 2 bases and J dropped 5 bases, with 3 bases sitting between them.

CDR3 bases: TGTGCCAGCAGCCTACAGGGCTCCGGAACAGATACGCAGTATTTT. Its protein is CASSLQGSGTDTQYF. The J gene is TRBJ2-3, the V gene TRBV11-2, with D perhaps matching TRBD1 (6 bases). Trimming took 5 bases from V and 3 from J, leaving 15 bases between them. The CDR3 runs to 15 residues. Looked up from germline, CDR1 is SGHAT and CDR2 is FQNNGV.

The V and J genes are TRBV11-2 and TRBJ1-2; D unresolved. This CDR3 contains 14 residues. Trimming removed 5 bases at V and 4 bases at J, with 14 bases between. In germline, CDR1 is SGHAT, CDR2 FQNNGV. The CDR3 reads CASSQWRGGYGYTF. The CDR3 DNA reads TGTGCCAGCAGCCAATGGCGGGGTGGCTATGGCTACACCTTC.

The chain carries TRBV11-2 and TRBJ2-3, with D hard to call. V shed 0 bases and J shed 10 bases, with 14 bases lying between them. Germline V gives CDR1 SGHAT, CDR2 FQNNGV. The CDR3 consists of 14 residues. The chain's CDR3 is CASSLDVDRYAQYF. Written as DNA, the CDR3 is TGTGCCAGCAGCTTAGATGTTGATAGATACGCGCAGTATTTT. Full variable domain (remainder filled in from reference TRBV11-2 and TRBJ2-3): EAGVAQSPRYKIIEKRQSVAFWCNPISGHATLYWYQQILGQGPKLLIQFQNNGVVDDSQLPKDRFSAERLKGVDSTLKIQPAKLEDSAVYLCASSLDVDRYAQYFGPGTRLTVL.

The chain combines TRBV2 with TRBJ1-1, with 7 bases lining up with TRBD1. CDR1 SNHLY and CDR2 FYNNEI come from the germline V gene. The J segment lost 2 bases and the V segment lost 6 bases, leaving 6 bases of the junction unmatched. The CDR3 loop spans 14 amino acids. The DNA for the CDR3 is TGTGCCAGCAGACCCGACAGGGTCAACACTGAAGCTTTCTTT. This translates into CASRPDRVNTEAFF.

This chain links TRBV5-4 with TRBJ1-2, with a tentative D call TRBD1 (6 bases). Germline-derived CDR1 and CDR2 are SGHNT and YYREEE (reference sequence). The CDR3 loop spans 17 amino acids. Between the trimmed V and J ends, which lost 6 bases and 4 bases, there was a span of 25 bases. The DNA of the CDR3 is TGTGCCAGCACCCCTTTAATTGGGACACGGACCACCTATGGCTACACCTTC. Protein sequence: CASTPLIGTRTTYGYTF.

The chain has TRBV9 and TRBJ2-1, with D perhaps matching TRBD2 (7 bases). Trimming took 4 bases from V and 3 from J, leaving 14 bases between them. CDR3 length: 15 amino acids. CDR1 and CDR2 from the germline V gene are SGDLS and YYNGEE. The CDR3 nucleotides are TGTGCCAGCAGCCCTCGCGGGGGCCGCTACAATGAGCAGTTCTTC. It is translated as CASSPRGGRYNEQFF. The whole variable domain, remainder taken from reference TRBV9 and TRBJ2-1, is DSGVTQTPKHLITATGQRVTLRCSPRSGDLSVYWYQQSLDQGLQFLIQYYNGEERAKGNILERFSAQQFPDLHSELNLSSLELGDSALYFCASSPRGGRYNEQFFGPGTRLTVL.

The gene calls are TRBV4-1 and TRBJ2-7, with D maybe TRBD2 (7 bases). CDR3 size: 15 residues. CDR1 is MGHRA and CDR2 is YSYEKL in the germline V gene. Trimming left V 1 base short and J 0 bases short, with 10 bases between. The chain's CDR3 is CASSQAGGLSYEQYF. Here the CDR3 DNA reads TGCGCCAGCAGCCAAGCGGGGGGCCTCTCCTACGAGCAGTACTTC.

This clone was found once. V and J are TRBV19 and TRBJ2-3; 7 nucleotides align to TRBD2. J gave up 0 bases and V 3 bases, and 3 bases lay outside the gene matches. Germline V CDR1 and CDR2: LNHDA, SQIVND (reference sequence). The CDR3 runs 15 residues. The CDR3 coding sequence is TGTGCCAGTAGTATCGGGGGAGGGAGCACAGATACGCAGTATTTT. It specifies CASSIGGGSTDTQYF.

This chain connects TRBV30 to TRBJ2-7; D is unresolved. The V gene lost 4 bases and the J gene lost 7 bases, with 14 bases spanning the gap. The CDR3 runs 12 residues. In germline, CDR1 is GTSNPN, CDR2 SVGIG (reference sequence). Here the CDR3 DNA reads TGTGCCTGGAACCCAGGAAGTCGTGAGCAGTACTTC. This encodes CAWNPGSREQYF. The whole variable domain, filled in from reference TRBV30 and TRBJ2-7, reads SQTIHQWPATLVQPVGSPLSLECTVEGTSNPNLYWYRQAAGRGLQLLFYSVGIGQISSEVPQNLSASRPQDRQFILSSKKLLLSDSGFYLCAWNPGSREQYFGPGTRLTVT.